This entry features one T cell receptor beta chain sequence. Its antigen is as yet unknown. Clones were sequenced by immunoSEQ multiplex PCR, and TCRdb holds only the in-frame ones, with some missing. Here the sample spans some 30,000 clones, more than 85% being singletons. The data are from a study of T cells after posttransplantation cyclophosphamide. Study conclusions and caveats: Tissue-infiltrating T cells from skin or gut overlapped little with blood T cells. Donor CD8+ memory clones often dominated recipient blood repertoires at later times. After PTCy, TRB diversity resembled that of CNI/methotrexate controls.

Cells defined as naive were viable CD3+CD4+ or CD3+CD8+ and CCR7+CD45RA+CD45RO-CD95-CD27+CD28+. This related bone marrow graft donor gave peripheral blood on the day of marrow donation. The length of the CDR3 is 14 residues. CDR1 is MDHEN, CDR2 SYDVKM, per germline. Between the trimmed V and J ends, which lost 5 bases and 7 bases, there was a span of 18 bases. This chain uses TRBV28 with TRBJ2-7; tentatively, D is TRBD2 (5 bases). This sequence was found in a man under 40 in good health and a related stem cell transplant donor. What was sequenced was naive CD4+ T cells sorted from blood. This CDR3 is CASSPPGQRTEQYF. The CDR3 region has the DNA TGTGCCAGCAGTCCTCCGGGCCAGCGGACGGAGCAGTACTTC.